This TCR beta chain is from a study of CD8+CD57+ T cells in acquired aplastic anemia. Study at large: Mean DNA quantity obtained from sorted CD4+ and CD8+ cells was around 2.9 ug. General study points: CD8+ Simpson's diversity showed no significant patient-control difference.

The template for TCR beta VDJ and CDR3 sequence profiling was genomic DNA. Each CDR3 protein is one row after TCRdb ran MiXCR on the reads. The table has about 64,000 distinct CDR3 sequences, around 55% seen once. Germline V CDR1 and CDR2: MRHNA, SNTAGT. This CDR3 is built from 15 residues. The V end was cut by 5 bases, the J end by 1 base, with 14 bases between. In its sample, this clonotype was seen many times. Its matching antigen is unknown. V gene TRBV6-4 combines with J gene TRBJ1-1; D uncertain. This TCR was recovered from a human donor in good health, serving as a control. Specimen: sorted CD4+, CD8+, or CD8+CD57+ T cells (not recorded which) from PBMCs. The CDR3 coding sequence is TGTGCCAGCAGTATCTCGGCCAACAGGAACACTGAAGCTTTCTTT. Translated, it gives CASSISANRNTEAFF.